The 20 T cell receptor beta chains below come from one sample, sequenced in a study of Tregs in tolerant kidney transplant recipients. Sequencing was performed with immunoSEQ multiplex PCR; in TCRdb, only in-frame clones are kept and a portion is missing. The sample lists around 63,000 clones, approximately 83% occurring once. The source was Tregs from blood, collected before the transplant. The origin of the receptors is a human donor who received a combined kidney and bone marrow transplant.

The V and J genes are TRBV20-1 and TRBJ2-3; no clear D. Germline values: CDR1 DFQATT, CDR2 SNEGSKA (reference sequence). CDR3 length: 11 amino acids. The germline V and J ends were trimmed by 8 bases and 3 bases, with 9 bases remaining between them. CDR3 nucleotide sequence: TGCAGTTGGTCAAGAACAGATACGCAGTATTTT. The encoded protein is CSWSRTDTQYF.

The J gene is TRBJ1-2, the V gene TRBV6-5; TRBD1 is a possible D gene (6 bases). Germline lookup yields CDR1 MNHEY and CDR2 SVGAGI. Trimming took 6 bases from V and 0 from J, leaving 11 bases between them. The CDR3 loop spans 14 amino acids. The CDR3: CASSEGGPNYGYTF. CDR3 DNA: TGTGCCAGCAGCGAAGGGGGGCCTAACTATGGCTACACCTTC.

The chain recombines TRBV6-5 with TRBJ1-1, with TRBD1 identical over 9 bases. Trimming took 5 bases from V and 1 from J; bases not matched to a gene: 5. The CDR3 runs to 15 residues. Looked up from germline, CDR1 is MNHEY and CDR2 is SVGAGI. The CDR3 nucleotides read TGTGCCAGCAGTCGCGGACAGGGGTGGAACACTGAAGCTTTCTTT. Translating it yields CASSRGQGWNTEAFF.

V gene TRBV5-5 combines with J gene TRBJ2-7, with 9 bases lining up with TRBD1. V trimming: 6 bases; J trimming: 3 bases; junction bases outside the gene matches: 10. From germline, CDR1 is SGHKS and CDR2 YYEKEE (reference sequence). This CDR3 is built from 15 residues. The CDR3 here is CASTQSRDRDYEQYF. CDR3 in DNA: TGTGCCAGCACCCAAAGCCGGGACAGGGACTACGAGCAGTACTTC. The full variable domain, rest sourced from reference TRBV5-5 and TRBJ2-7, is DAGVTQSPTHLIKTRGQQVTLRCSPISGHKSVSWYQQVLGQGPQFIFQYYEKEERGRGNFPDRFSARQFPNYSSELNVNALLLGDSALYLCASTQSRDRDYEQYFGPGTRLTVT.

This clone occurred once. V usage is TRBV11-1 and J usage is TRBJ2-1, with D possibly called TRBD1 or TRBD2 (5 bases each). The CDR3 covers 14 residues. V was cut by 1 base and J by 10 bases, with 14 bases left in between. Germline lookup yields CDR1 SGHAT and CDR2 FQDESV (reference sequence). In DNA form, the CDR3 reads TGTGCCAGCAGCTTAGTTACGGGGCCGGGGGAGCAGTTCTTC. Its protein product is CASSLVTGPGEQFF.

The J gene is TRBJ1-1, the V gene TRBV14; no definite D call. With 0 bases removed from V and 5 bases from J, the gap between germline ends came to 7 bases. CDR1 is SGHDN and CDR2 is FVKESK in the germline V gene. The CDR3 covers 13 residues. DNA of the CDR3: TGTGCCAGCAGCCAAGATCGGCGGACTGAAGCTTTCTTT. This translates into CASSQDRRTEAFF.

The CDR3 DNA reads as TGTGCCATCAGTGAATCCGGGCCCACTTACGGGGAGCTGTTTTTT. It specifies CAISESGPTYGELFF. The chain is built from TRBV10-3 and TRBJ2-2; D is undetermined. The germline V and J ends were trimmed by 3 bases and 7 bases, with 15 bases remaining between them. The CDR3 spans 15 residues. Germline-derived CDR1 and CDR2 are ENHRY and SYGVKD.

The chain carries TRBV28 and TRBJ2-1; 12 bases align to TRBD2. The CDR3 is made up of 17 amino acids. Germline V gene lookup returns CDR1 MDHEN and CDR2 SYDVKM. Losses at the gene ends were 0 bases for V and 9 bases for J; bases not matched to a gene: 9. The CDR3 region is CASSLWTLAGGPGEQFF. The CDR3, as DNA: TGTGCCAGCAGTTTATGGACCCTAGCGGGAGGGCCGGGTGAGCAGTTCTTC.

This clone was detected once. The rearrangement joins TRBV20-1 to TRBJ1-1; D is possibly TRBD1 (5 bases). Trimming shortened V by 5 bases and J by 8 bases, and 12 bases separated the two germline ends. This CDR3 comprises 11 residues. Germline V lookup: CDR1 DFQATT, CDR2 SNEGSKA (reference sequence). The CDR3 DNA follows: TGCAGTGCTTACGACAGCCCCGAAGCTTTCTTT. It specifies CSAYDSPEAFF.

V and J are TRBV6-5 and TRBJ1-3, with D tentatively TRBD1 (6 bases). This CDR3 region has 13 residues. Trimming removed 6 bases from V and 8 bases from J, with 14 bases in between. Germline CDR1 is MNHEY and CDR2 is SVGAGI. For the CDR3, the DNA is TGTGCCAGCAGCCACGGGGAGGGGGACACCATATATTTT. This translates into CASSHGEGDTIYF.

J is TRBJ2-5 and V is TRBV6-4; D is possibly TRBD2 (7 bases). Trimming removed 2 bases from V and 5 bases from J, with 15 bases in between. The CDR3 is 15 amino acids. CDR1 MRHNA and CDR2 SNTAGT come from the germline V gene. The CDR3 region is CASSDTRRGGETQYF. The DNA for the CDR3 is TGTGCCAGCAGTGACACTAGAAGGGGGGGGGAGACCCAGTACTTC.

This clone was picked up a small number of times. The chain recombines TRBV2 with TRBJ1-3; tentative D call: TRBD1 (6 bases). V lost 7 bases and J lost 3, with 7 bases in between. CDR1 SNHLY and CDR2 FYNNEI come from the germline V gene. This CDR3 comprises 12 residues. CDR3 region: CASNRVGNTIYF. The CDR3 coding sequence is TGTGCCAGCAACAGGGTTGGAAACACCATATATTTT.

V gene TRBV11-2 combines with J gene TRBJ2-5; TRBD2 matches 9 bases. V shed 1 base, J shed 2 bases, and the junction held 8 bases outside the gene matches. The CDR3 totals 17 residues. Germline loops: CDR1 SGHAT, CDR2 FQNNGV. CDR3 bases: TGTGCCAGCAGCTTAGGGGCGGGTAGCGGGAGACAAGAGACCCAGTACTTC. It encodes CASSLGAGSGRQETQYF.

The chain's CDR3 is CASSYSVAGSRGYTF. The DNA of the CDR3 is TGTGCCAGCAGTTACTCGGTCGCCGGGTCCAGAGGCTACACCTTC. The rearrangement uses TRBV6-5 and TRBJ1-2; D is uncertain. V was pared by 0 bases and J by 8 bases, with 16 bases between. The CDR3 extends over 15 amino acids. Germline V gene data show CDR1 as MNHEY and CDR2 as SVGAGI.

This rearrangement joins TRBV2 to TRBJ2-7; 9 bases fit TRBD2. V trimming: 7 bases; J trimming: 0 bases; junction bases outside the gene matches: 7. The length of the CDR3 is 15 residues. Germline CDR1 reads SNHLY; CDR2 reads FYNNEI. Written as DNA, the CDR3 is TGTGCCAGCAAGTCTAGCGGGACCCTCTCCTACGAGCAGTACTTC. Amino acids: CASKSSGTLSYEQYF.

V is TRBV27 and J is TRBJ1-1; no definite D call. The V end lost 4 bases, the J end lost 5 bases, and 11 bases lay between the germline ends. The CDR3 spans 13 residues. Looked up from germline, CDR1 is MNHEY and CDR2 is SMNVEV (reference sequence). The DNA of the CDR3 is TGTGCCAGCAGTTCTCTTAGAGGGACTGAAGCTTTCTTT. Translated, it gives CASSSLRGTEAFF.

The chain has TRBV5-4 and TRBJ1-2; 8 nucleotides align to TRBD1. The J segment lost 4 bases and the V segment lost 5 bases, leaving 1 base of the junction unmatched. Germline lookup yields CDR1 SGHNT and CDR2 YYREEE (reference sequence). CDR3 length equals 12 residues. Written as DNA, the CDR3 is TGTGCCAGCAGAGGGACAGGCTATGGCTACACCTTC. Protein product: CASRGTGYGYTF.

J is TRBJ2-1 and V is TRBV20-1; D gene ambiguous. This CDR3 contains 11 residues. Germline values: CDR1 DFQATT, CDR2 SNEGSKA (reference sequence). Trimming pared 5 bases from V and 15 bases from J, leaving 17 bases between. The CDR3 region has the DNA TGCAGTGCTTCGTATCTCCCGGTAGCGTTCTTC. This translates into CSASYLPVAFF.

The rearrangement links TRBV11-2 to TRBJ2-1, with 10 nucleotides matching TRBD1. This CDR3 spans 15 amino acids. The germline V gene has CDR1 SGHAT and CDR2 FQNNGV. The trim removed 1 base at V and 4 bases at J, leaving 1 base unmatched. CDR3 region: CASSLGTGGYNEQFF. CDR3 sequence (DNA): TGTGCCAGCAGCTTAGGGACAGGGGGTTACAATGAGCAGTTCTTC.

The chain recombines TRBV5-5 with TRBJ1-1, with D perhaps matching TRBD1 (5 bases). This CDR3 region has 16 residues. V shed 2 bases and J shed 6 bases, with 20 bases lying between them. The germline gives CDR1 SGHKS, CDR2 YYEKEE (reference sequence). The CDR3 sequence: CASSFTGSAGLAEAFF. CDR3 nucleotides: TGTGCCAGCAGCTTTACGGGGTCTGCGGGGCTGGCTGAAGCTTTCTTT.